These 10 T cell receptor beta chains were all obtained from the same sample, sequenced in a study of blood T cell repertoires in COVID-19. Profiled with immunoSEQ multiplex PCR; TCRdb holds only in-frame clones, not every one. The sample holds about 500,000 clones, roughly 87% seen once. Sample: peripheral blood. These receptors all come from a man younger than 30 with COVID-19, enrolled during active disease.

CDR3 loop: CASMPSGGNQPQHF. The CDR3 coding sequence is TGTGCCAGCATGCCGTCGGGAGGCAATCAGCCCCAGCATTTT. The chain carries TRBV2 and TRBJ1-5; no definite D call. There are 14 residues in the CDR3. Germline V CDR1 and CDR2: SNHLY, FYNNEI. The ends were cut back, 7 bases at V and 2 bases at J, with 12 bases in the middle.

The rearrangement uses TRBV27 and TRBJ1-2; 7 bases agree with TRBD1. This CDR3 is 12 amino acids long. Germline assignment: CDR1 MNHEY and CDR2 SMNVEV (reference sequence). The J segment lost 5 bases and the V segment lost 5 bases, leaving 2 bases of the junction unmatched. CDR3 nucleotides: TGTGCCAGCAGTAAACAGGGGTATGGCTACACCTTC. This translates into CASSKQGYGYTF.

V and J are TRBV30 and TRBJ1-4; TRBD1 might be the D (5 bases). Germline V gene data show CDR1 as GTSNPN and CDR2 as SVGIG (reference sequence). CDR3 length: 11 residues. The V end lost 1 base, the J end lost 10 bases, and 7 bases lay between the germline ends. CDR3 amino acids: CAWSGGGKLFF. The CDR3 nucleotides read TGTGCCTGGAGTGGGGGGGGAAAACTGTTTTTT.

V is TRBV11-3 and J is TRBJ2-1; 12 nucleotides agree with TRBD2. Germline CDR1 is SGHNT and CDR2 is YENEEA. The CDR3 extends over 15 amino acids. V lost 7 bases to trimming and J lost 7 bases; unmatched junction nucleotides: 8. The CDR3 loop reads CASKSSGRAGNEQFF. CDR3 nucleotides: TGTGCCAGCAAATCTAGCGGGAGGGCCGGGAATGAGCAGTTCTTC.

The V gene is TRBV3-1 (or the pseudogene TRBV3-2), the J gene TRBJ2-3, with a tentative D call TRBD2 (6 bases). The CDR3 has 16 residues. V lost 1 base and J lost 4, with 15 bases in between. Germline-derived CDR1 and CDR2 are LGHDT and YNNKEL (reference sequence). The CDR3 loop reads CASSQVPLPGADTQYF. The CDR3 DNA reads TGTGCCAGCAGCCAAGTGCCCCTTCCGGGAGCAGATACGCAGTATTTT.

V usage is TRBV7-6 and J usage is TRBJ2-5, with a possible D match to TRBD1 (6 bases). Trimming shortened V by 0 bases and J by 5 bases, and 13 bases separated the two germline ends. The CDR3 length is 15 residues. Germline CDR1 SGHVS, CDR2 FNYEAQ. CDR3 DNA: TGTGCCAGCAGCTTAGCATTCAACAGGGCCGAGACCCAGTACTTC. Its translation is CASSLAFNRAETQYF.

The gene calls are TRBV13 and TRBJ2-3; 8 bases line up with TRBD1. The CDR3 sequence is 16 residues long. Germline-derived CDR1 and CDR2 are PRHDT and FYEKMQ (reference sequence). The J segment lost 3 bases and the V segment lost 1 base, leaving 6 bases of the junction unmatched. CDR3 in DNA: TGTGCCAGCAGCTTAGCCAGACAGGGGTTGACAGATACGCAGTATTTT. This gives the protein CASSLARQGLTDTQYF. The full variable domain, rest sourced from reference TRBV13 and TRBJ2-3, is AAGVIQSPRHLIKEKRETATLKCYPIPRHDTVYWYQQGPGQDPQFLISFYEKMQSDKGSIPDRFSAQQFSDYHSELNMSSLELGDSALYFCASSLARQGLTDTQYFGPGTRLTVL.

The chain carries TRBV19 and TRBJ2-2; tentatively, D is TRBD1 (6 bases). CDR3 length: 14 residues. The V gene's germline CDR1 is LNHDA and CDR2 SQIVND (reference sequence). Trimming took 7 bases from V and 1 from J, leaving 10 bases between them. The CDR3 DNA follows: TGTGCCAGTATGGTAGGGGGGAACACCGGGGAGCTGTTTTTT. It yields the protein CASMVGGNTGELFF. Full variable domain (missing parts from reference TRBV19 and TRBJ2-2): DGGITQSPKYLFRKEGQNVTLSCEQNLNHDAMYWYRQDPGQGLRLIYYSQIVNDFQKGDIAEGYSVSREKKESFPLTVTSAQKNPTAFYLCASMVGGNTGELFFGEGSRLTVL.

The chain links TRBV2 to TRBJ1-1; D possibly corresponds to TRBD1 (6 bases). V was cut by 6 bases and J by 6 bases, with 11 bases left in between. The germline CDR1 and CDR2 sequences are SNHLY and FYNNEI. The CDR3 contains 12 residues. The CDR3 protein is CASRGATPEAFF. The CDR3 DNA follows: TGTGCCAGCAGGGGGGCGACCCCTGAAGCTTTCTTT.

This clone was seen more than once but under ten times. The genes are TRBV24-1 and TRBJ2-2; TRBD2 matches at 10 bases. The trim removed 3 bases at V and 3 bases at J, leaving 6 bases unmatched. Germline values: CDR1 KGHDR, CDR2 SFDVKD. CDR3 size: 17 residues. The CDR3 protein is CATSDPGLADYTGELFF. CDR3 DNA sequence: TGTGCCACCAGTGATCCTGGACTAGCGGACTACACCGGGGAGCTGTTTTTT.